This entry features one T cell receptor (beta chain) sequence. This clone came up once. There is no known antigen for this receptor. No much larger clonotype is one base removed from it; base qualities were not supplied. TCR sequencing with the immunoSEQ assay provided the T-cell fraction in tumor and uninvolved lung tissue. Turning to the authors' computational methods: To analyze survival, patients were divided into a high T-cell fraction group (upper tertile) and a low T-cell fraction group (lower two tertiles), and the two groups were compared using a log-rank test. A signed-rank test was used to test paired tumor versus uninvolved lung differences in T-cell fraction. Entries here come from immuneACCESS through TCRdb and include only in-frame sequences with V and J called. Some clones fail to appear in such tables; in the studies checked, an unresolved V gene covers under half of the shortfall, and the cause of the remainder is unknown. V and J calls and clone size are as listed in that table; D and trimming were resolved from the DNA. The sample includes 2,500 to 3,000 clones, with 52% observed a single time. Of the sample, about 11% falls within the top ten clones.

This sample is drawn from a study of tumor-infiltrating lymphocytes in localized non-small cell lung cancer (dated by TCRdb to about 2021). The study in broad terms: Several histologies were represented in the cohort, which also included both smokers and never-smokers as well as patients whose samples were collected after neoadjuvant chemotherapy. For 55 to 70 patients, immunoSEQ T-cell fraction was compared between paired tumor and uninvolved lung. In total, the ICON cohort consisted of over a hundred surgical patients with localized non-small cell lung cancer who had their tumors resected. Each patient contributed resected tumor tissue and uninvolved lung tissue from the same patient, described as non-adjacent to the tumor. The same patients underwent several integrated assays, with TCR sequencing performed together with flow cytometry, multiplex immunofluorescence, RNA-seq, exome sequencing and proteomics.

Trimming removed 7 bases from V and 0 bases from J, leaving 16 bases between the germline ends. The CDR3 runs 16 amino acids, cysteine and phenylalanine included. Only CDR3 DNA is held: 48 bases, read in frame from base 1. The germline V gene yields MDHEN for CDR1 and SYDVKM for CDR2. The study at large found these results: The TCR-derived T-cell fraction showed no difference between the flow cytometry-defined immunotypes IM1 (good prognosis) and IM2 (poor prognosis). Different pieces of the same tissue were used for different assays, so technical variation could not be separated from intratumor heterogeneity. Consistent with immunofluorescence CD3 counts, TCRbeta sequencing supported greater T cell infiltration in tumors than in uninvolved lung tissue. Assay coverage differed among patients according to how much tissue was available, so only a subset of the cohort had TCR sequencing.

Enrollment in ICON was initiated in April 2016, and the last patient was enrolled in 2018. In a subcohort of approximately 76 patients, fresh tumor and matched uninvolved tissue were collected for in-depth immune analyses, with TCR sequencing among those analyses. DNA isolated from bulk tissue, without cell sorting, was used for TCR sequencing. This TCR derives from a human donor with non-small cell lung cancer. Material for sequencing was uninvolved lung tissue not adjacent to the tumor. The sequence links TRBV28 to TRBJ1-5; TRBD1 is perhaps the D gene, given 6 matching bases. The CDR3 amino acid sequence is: CASTVGGRGSNQPQHF. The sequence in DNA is TGTGCCAGCACCGTGGGGGGCAGGGGTAGCAATCAGCCCCAGCATTTT.